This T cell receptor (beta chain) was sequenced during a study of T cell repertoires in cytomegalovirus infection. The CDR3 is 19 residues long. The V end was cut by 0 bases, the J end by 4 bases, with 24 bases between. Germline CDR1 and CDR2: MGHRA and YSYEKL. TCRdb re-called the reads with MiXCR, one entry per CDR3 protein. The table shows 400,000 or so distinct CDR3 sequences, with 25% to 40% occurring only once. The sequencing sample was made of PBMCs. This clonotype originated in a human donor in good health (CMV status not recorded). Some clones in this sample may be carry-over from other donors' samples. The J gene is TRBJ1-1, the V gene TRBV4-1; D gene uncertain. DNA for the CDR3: TGCGCCAGCAGCCAAGATATGTTCAAGGTAAGGTCGATCGGCACTGAAGCTTTCTTT. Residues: CASSQDMFKVRSIGTEAFF.